At least ten counts were recorded for the clone carrying this TCR beta chain. What it binds is not known. Per the germline V gene, CDR1 is KGHSH and CDR2 is LQKENI. V was cut by 4 bases and J by 7 bases, with 11 bases left in between. CDR3 size: 13 residues. Indicated time point: sample taken at primary tumor resection. Frozen PBMC, nontumor lung or tumor provided whole RNA, which was sequenced unsorted. The donors comprised approximately 75 untreated early-stage non-small cell lung cancer patients. This sample stems from a study of spatial heterogeneity in lung cancer. Study summary: Detection consistently yielded more beta chains than alpha chains. General study points: Ubiquitous, expanded tumor-derived TCRs were more frequently observed in blood at resection than at follow-up.

TCRdb recomputed calls from the 5' RACE reads with MiXCR, one row per CDR3 protein. This table holds about 4,000 distinct CDR3 sequences, roughly 16% found once. This clonotype was obtained from a male donor with early-stage non-small cell lung cancer. The starting material was PBMCs, obtained at surgery. This chain connects TRBV18 to TRBJ2-1; a weak D match, TRBD1 (6 bases). The CDR3 region has the DNA TGTGCCAGCTCACGTGTGCAGGGGAATGAGCAGTTCTTC. Protein: CASSRVQGNEQFF.